This section outlines one T cell receptor (beta chain) sequence together with its context. Its target is unknown. Germline CDR1 is MNHEY and CDR2 is SMNVEV (reference sequence). Germline trimming cut 5 bases from V and 2 bases from J; bases unmatched to any gene: 14. This CDR3 has 18 amino acids. The entry originates in a study of response to subunit inactivated influenza vaccine. TCRdb re-called the RT-PCR reads through MiXCR, storing one row per CDR3 protein. The sample has around 580,000 distinct CDR3 sequences, 12% to 15% seen once. Study-level findings and limits: Authors suggested seasonal influenza vaccinations each recruit few new T cells.

The chain combines TRBV27 with TRBJ2-1; 8 bases line up with TRBD2. Sequenced here: PBMCs from blood, sampled roughly 12 days after vaccination. This clonotype was sampled from a man aged 50 or older who received an inactivated influenza vaccine. The CDR3 coding sequence is TGTGCCAGCAGTGGGGGGCCTAGCGGGCTTCTGACCTACAATGAGCAGTTCTTC. Translated: CASSGGPSGLLTYNEQFF.